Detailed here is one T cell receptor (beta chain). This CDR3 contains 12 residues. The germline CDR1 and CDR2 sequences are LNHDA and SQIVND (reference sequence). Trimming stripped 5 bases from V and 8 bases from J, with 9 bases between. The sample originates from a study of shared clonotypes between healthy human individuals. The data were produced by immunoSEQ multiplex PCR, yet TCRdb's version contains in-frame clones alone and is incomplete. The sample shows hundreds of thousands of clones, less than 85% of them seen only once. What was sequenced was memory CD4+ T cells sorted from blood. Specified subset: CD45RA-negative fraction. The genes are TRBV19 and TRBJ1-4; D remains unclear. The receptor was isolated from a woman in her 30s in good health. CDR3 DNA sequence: TGTGCCAGTAGTGCCTCGGGGGAAAAACTGTTTTTT. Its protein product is CASSASGEKLFF.